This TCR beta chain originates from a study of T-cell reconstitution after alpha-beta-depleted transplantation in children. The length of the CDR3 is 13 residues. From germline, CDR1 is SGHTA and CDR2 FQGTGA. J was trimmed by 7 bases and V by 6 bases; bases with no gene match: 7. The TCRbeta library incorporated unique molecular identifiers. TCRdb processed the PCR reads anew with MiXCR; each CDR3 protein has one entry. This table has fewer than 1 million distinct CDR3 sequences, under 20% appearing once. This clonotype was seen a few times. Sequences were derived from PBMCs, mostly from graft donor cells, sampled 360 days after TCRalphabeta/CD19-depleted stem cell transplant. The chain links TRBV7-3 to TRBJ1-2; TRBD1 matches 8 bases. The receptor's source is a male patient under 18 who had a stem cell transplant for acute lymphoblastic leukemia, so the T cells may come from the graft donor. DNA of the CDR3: TGTGCCAGCAGTACCGGACAGGGCTCTGGCTACACCTTC. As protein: CASSTGQGSGYTF.